A single sample gave rise to the 15 T cell receptor beta chains below, sequenced in a study of cytomegalovirus exposure and HLA in healthy donors. The PCR used 60 Vbeta and 13 Jbeta primers. Sequencing used immunoSEQ multiplex PCR; TCRdb keeps in-frame clones, though not all of them. The table has about 190,000 clones, about four fifths seen once. Sequenced material: PBMCs. The receptor set was obtained from a young woman in good health and CMV-seronegative.

The chain carries TRBV28 and TRBJ2-5, with TRBD2 matching over 7 bases. The DNA end lines up better with TRBJ2-7; the J call may be wrong. CDR3 length: 14 amino acids. Germline V gene lookup returns CDR1 MDHEN and CDR2 SYDVKM. CDR3 bases: TGTGCCAGCACCTTAGCGGGCCAGTCCTACGAGCAGTACTTC. Translated: CASTLAGQSYEQYF.

The chain carries TRBV6-5 and TRBJ1-5; possibly TRBD1 for D (6 bases). Germline CDR1 and CDR2: MNHEY and SVGAGI. The V end lost 3 bases, the J end lost 9 bases, and 21 bases lay between the germline ends. The CDR3 loop spans 16 amino acids. CDR3 DNA: TGTGCCAGCAGTTATTTTCCGATGGGGGCCCTAGGGCCCCAGCATTTT. Its protein product is CASSYFPMGALGPQHF.

The rearrangement joins TRBV30 to TRBJ2-7; 9 nucleotides line up with TRBD1. Germline V gene data show CDR1 as GTSNPN and CDR2 as SVGIG (reference sequence). Trimming took 2 bases from V and 1 from J; bases not matched to a gene: 3. The CDR3 has 14 amino acids. CDR3 loop: CAWSSGTGSYEQYF. The CDR3 DNA follows: TGTGCCTGGAGTTCCGGGACAGGGTCCTACGAGCAGTACTTC. Full variable domain (remainder filled in from reference TRBV30 and TRBJ2-7): SQTIHQWPATLVQPVGSPLSLECTVEGTSNPNLYWYRQAAGRGLQLLFYSVGIGQISSEVPQNLSASRPQDRQFILSSKKLLLSDSGFYLCAWSSGTGSYEQYFGPGTRLTVT.

The V gene is TRBV5-6, the J gene TRBJ2-7; 11 bases line up with TRBD2. The V and J ends lost 2 bases and 6 bases, in that order; junction bases with no gene match: 7. This CDR3 is 15 amino acids long. Germline CDR1 SGHDT, CDR2 YYEEEE. CDR3 DNA sequence: TGTGCCAGCAGCTTTGGGACTAGCGGCCCTAGCGAGCAGTACGTC. Its protein is CASSFGTSGPSEQYV.

This chain connects TRBV4-3 to TRBJ2-1, with D possibly TRBD2 on 6 matching bases. V lost 2 bases and J lost 2, with 13 bases in between. The CDR3 runs to 16 residues. Germline values: CDR1 LGHNA, CDR2 YSLEER. Here the CDR3 DNA reads TGCGCCAGCAGCCAATCATCCAGGAGGGCCTACAATGAGCAGTTCTTC. This sequence encodes CASSQSSRRAYNEQFF.

This chain links TRBV7-9 with TRBJ1-1; D is uncertain. From germline, CDR1 is SEHNR and CDR2 FQNEAQ (reference sequence). The CDR3 has 15 residues. Trimming took off 8 bases at V and 1 base at J, with 17 bases between the two ends. This chain's CDR3 is CASSGGGQKNTEAFF. The DNA for the CDR3 is TGTGCCAGCTCTGGAGGTGGGCAGAAGAACACTGAAGCTTTCTTT.

This clone appeared once. The genes are TRBV29-1 and TRBJ2-2, with D possibly TRBD1 on 6 matching bases. V gave up 4 bases and J gave up 7 bases, with 10 bases separating them. This CDR3 has 12 residues. The V gene's germline CDR1 is SQVTM and CDR2 ANQGSEA. In DNA form, the CDR3 reads TGCAGCGTTGCGCAGGACAGCGGGGAGCTGTTTTTT. This sequence encodes CSVAQDSGELFF.

The chain is built from TRBV30 and TRBJ1-1, with D perhaps TRBD1 (5 bases). Germline V gene sequence: CDR1 GTSNPN, CDR2 SVGIG (reference sequence). The V and J ends lost 2 bases and 5 bases respectively, with 15 bases between them. The CDR3 runs 14 residues. The CDR3, as DNA: TGTGCCTGGAGTCCCCTTCGGGGGGGGACTGAAGCTTTCTTT. This sequence encodes CAWSPLRGGTEAFF.

The J gene is TRBJ1-4, the V gene TRBV5-1; 10 bases map to TRBD1. The germline gives CDR1 SGHRS, CDR2 YFSETQ. After removal of 0 bases from V and 8 bases from J, the junction contained 4 bases not matched to a gene. This CDR3 has 15 residues. The CDR3 protein is CASSLVATGGEKLFF. The DNA of the CDR3 is TGCGCCAGCAGCTTGGTTGCGACAGGGGGCGAAAAACTGTTTTTT. The whole variable domain, filled in from reference TRBV5-1 and TRBJ1-4, reads KAGVTQTPRYLIKTRGQQVTLSCSPISGHRSVSWYQQTPGQGLQFLFEYFSETQRNKGNFPGRFSGRQFSNSRSEMNVSTLELGDSALYLCASSLVATGGEKLFFGSGTQLSVL.

The CDR3 DNA sequence: TGTGCCAGCAGCGTAGTAGAGAGCCGAGGGATTCAGTACTTC. Residues: CASSVVESRGIQYF. The rearrangement links TRBV9 to TRBJ2-4; maybe TRBD2 (5 bases). The CDR3 length is 14 residues. CDR1 is SGDLS, CDR2 YYNGEE, per germline. Trimming removed 0 bases from V and 10 bases from J, with 14 bases in between.

The chain recombines TRBV11-2 with TRBJ2-3; D perhaps matches TRBD2 (5 bases). There are 17 residues in the CDR3. The ends were cut back, 4 bases at V and 0 bases at J, with 17 bases in the middle. Germline values: CDR1 SGHAT, CDR2 FQNNGV. The CDR3 DNA reads TGTGCCAGCAGCTATCCGGTAAAGGACTCTAGCACAGATACGCAGTATTTT. Translating it yields CASSYPVKDSSTDTQYF.

The chain is built from TRBV6-5 and TRBJ1-3, with 8 bases identical to TRBD1. The germline V gene encodes CDR1 MNHEY and CDR2 SVGAGI. J was trimmed by 8 bases and V by 2 bases; bases with no gene match: 8. The CDR3 totals 15 residues. The CDR3 reads CASSYRPQGADTIYF. The CDR3 DNA is TGTGCCAGCAGTTACCGACCGCAGGGGGCAGACACCATATATTTT.

The chain combines TRBV19 with TRBJ2-1; TRBD2 might be the D (6 bases). CDR1 is LNHDA and CDR2 is SQIVND in the germline V gene (reference sequence). V shed 5 bases and J shed 1 base, with 12 bases lying between them. CDR3 length: 15 amino acids. Here the CDR3 reads CASSSPGESYNEQFF. CDR3 nucleotides: TGTGCCAGTAGTTCCCCGGGAGAGTCCTACAATGAGCAGTTCTTC.

This chain uses TRBV29-1 with TRBJ2-1, with TRBD1 matching over 7 bases. The junction had 10 bases not matched to a gene; V was cut back by 7 bases and J by 7 bases. Germline CDR1 and CDR2: SQVTM and ANQGSEA. The CDR3 length is 13 residues. In DNA form, the CDR3 reads TGCAGCGCAACGAAAACAGGGGCTAATGAGCAGTTCTTC. The encoded protein is CSATKTGANEQFF.

This clone was observed once. The chain carries TRBV5-6 and TRBJ2-1; TRBD2 is a possible D gene (5 bases). V lost 4 bases, J lost 9 bases, and 8 bases lay in between. This CDR3 comprises 11 residues. CDR1 is SGHDT, CDR2 YYEEEE, per germline. Here the CDR3 reads CASSTRVEQFF. The CDR3, as DNA: TGTGCCAGCAGCACTAGAGTTGAGCAGTTCTTC.